A selection of T cell receptor beta chains follows, all from one sample in a study of T cell responses to AZD1222 COVID-19 vaccine. Some clones are missing from TCRdb's copy, which holds only in-frame ones; the method was immunoSEQ multiplex PCR. The table includes under 150,000 clones, approximately 91% detected once. Sequencing was performed on peripheral blood, taken on day 0 of AZD1222 vaccination. All receptors derive from an adult in good health. Each CDR3 is given with its conserved first and last residue. Fields, in order: J gene, V gene, D gene, clone size, CDR3 protein, CDR3 DNA. The D gene is left open where the match is weak. Clone sizes are given selectively: once, few, many, or a class where the clone is expanded.

TRBJ1-1,TRBV7-2,NA,NA,CASSLGDRRVEAFF,TGTGCCAGCAGCTTAGGGGACCGACGAGTAGAAGCTTTCTTT
TRBJ2-6,TRBV9,NA,NA,CASSAGVSGANVLTF,TGTGCCAGCAGCGCAGGGGTCTCTGGGGCCAACGTCCTGACTTTC
TRBJ2-1,TRBV6-5,NA,once,CASSYGRGNEQFF,TGTGCCAGCAGTTACGGACGAGGGAATGAGCAGTTCTTC
TRBJ1-5,TRBV6-5,NA,NA,CASRETVRQPQHF,TGTGCCAGCAGGGAGACAGTACGACAGCCCCAGCATTTT
TRBJ2-7,TRBV6-2/TRBV6-3,TRBD2,NA,CASSPPAGGAYEQYF,TGTGCCAGCAGTCCGCCAGCGGGAGGTGCCTACGAGCAGTACTTC
TRBJ1-2,TRBV5-1,NA,NA,CASSLAREVGGYTF,TGCGCCAGCAGCCTGGCGCGGGAGGTCGGGGGCTACACCTTC
TRBJ1-2,TRBV4-2,TRBD1,NA,CASSQEKAGGYGYTF,TGTGCCAGCAGCCAAGAGAAGGCAGGGGGCTATGGCTACACCTTC
TRBJ2-3,TRBV12-3/TRBV12-4,NA,NA,CASKSDTQYF,TGTGCCAGCAAGTCAGATACGCAGTATTTT
TRBJ2-1,TRBV6-5,NA,NA,CASSSLFSEQFF,TGTGCCAGCAGTTCTCTGTTCAGTGAGCAGTTCTTC
TRBJ2-1,TRBV5-6,NA,NA,CASSLRGRGNEQFF,TGTGCCAGCAGCCTCAGGGGACGGGGAAATGAGCAGTTCTTC
TRBJ2-7,TRBV11-2,TRBD2,NA,CASSHSGRAGEQYF,TGTGCCAGCAGCCATAGCGGGAGGGCCGGCGAGCAGTACTTC
TRBJ1-1,TRBV5-6,TRBD1,NA,CASGEGQGNTEAFF,TGTGCCAGCGGAGAGGGACAGGGGAACACTGAAGCTTTCTTT
TRBJ2-7,TRBV6-4,TRBD2,once,CASMTSGYEQYF,TGTGCCAGCATGACTAGCGGCTACGAGCAGTACTTC
TRBJ1-2,TRBV19,NA,NA,CASSFTTGGYTF,TGTGCCAGTAGTTTCACGACAGGCGGCTACACCTTC
TRBJ2-5,TRBV7-7,TRBD2,few,CASSLGVAGGPETQYF,TGTGCTAGCAGCTTAGGGGTAGCGGGAGGGCCGGAGACCCAGTACTTC
TRBJ1-6,TRBV5-1,NA,once,CASSLTGSVNSPLHF,TGCGCCAGCAGCTTGACAGGTTCGGTCAATTCACCCCTCCACTTT
TRBJ2-7,TRBV7-2,TRBD2,NA,CASSSYGGGPYEQYF,TGTGCCAGCAGCTCGTATGGGGGGGGACCCTACGAGCAGTACTTC
TRBJ2-7,TRBV9,NA,few,CASSVADGPYEQYF,TGTGCCAGCAGCGTAGCGGACGGACCCTACGAGCAGTACTTC
TRBJ2-1,TRBV4-3,NA,NA,CASSQVSGLSYNEQFF,TGCGCCAGCAGCCAAGTGAGTGGGCTCTCCTACAATGAGCAGTTCTTC
TRBJ1-2,TRBV5-1,NA,NA,CASSSTTQADGYTF,TGCGCCAGCAGCTCAACTACACAGGCGGATGGCTACACCTTC
TRBJ2-1,TRBV7-2,NA,NA,CASSFSIYRRSYNEQFF,TGTGCCAGCAGCTTTTCTATATACCGAAGGTCCTACAATGAGCAGTTCTTC
TRBJ2-1,TRBV21-1,NA,NA,CASSNNFGPGQGAHEQFF,TGTGCCAGCAGCAATAACTTCGGACCGGGACAGGGGGCCCATGAGCAGTTCTTC